The sequence of this T cell receptor beta chain was determined in a study of neurological immune-mediated disorders. The method for making cDNA was 5'RACE, and it used 10-nucleotide random UMIs. TCRdb re-analysed the 5' RACE reads in MiXCR, keeping a single row per CDR3 protein. The data contain approximately 43,000 distinct CDR3 sequences, 2.5% of them singletons. V dropped 4 bases and J dropped 6 bases, with 10 bases sitting between them. This CDR3 region has 13 residues. CDR1 and CDR2 (germline): SGHRS, YFSETQ. Source material: PBMCs. The clonotype comes from a man aged 25-45 years with multiple sclerosis. V usage is TRBV5-1 and J usage is TRBJ2-2; D gene uncertain. CDR3 DNA sequence: TGCGCCAGCAGCCCATTAACCCCCGGGGAGCTGTTTTTT. As protein: CASSPLTPGELFF.